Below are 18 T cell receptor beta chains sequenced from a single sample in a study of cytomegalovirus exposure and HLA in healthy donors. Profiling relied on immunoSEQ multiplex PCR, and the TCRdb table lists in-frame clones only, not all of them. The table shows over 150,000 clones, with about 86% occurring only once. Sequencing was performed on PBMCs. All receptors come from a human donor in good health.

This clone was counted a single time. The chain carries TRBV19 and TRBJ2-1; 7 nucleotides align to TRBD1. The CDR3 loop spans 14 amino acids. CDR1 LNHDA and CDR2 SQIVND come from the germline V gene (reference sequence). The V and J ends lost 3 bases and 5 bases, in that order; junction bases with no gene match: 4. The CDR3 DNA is TGTGCCAGTAGTATCGCGACAGGGCACAATGAGCAGTTCTTC. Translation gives CASSIATGHNEQFF.

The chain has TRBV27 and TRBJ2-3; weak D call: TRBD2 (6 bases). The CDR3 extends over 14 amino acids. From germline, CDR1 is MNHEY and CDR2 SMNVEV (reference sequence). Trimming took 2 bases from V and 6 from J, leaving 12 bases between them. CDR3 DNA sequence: TGTGCCAGCAGTTTAATCGGGAGTGCGGATACGCAGTATTTT. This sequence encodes CASSLIGSADTQYF.

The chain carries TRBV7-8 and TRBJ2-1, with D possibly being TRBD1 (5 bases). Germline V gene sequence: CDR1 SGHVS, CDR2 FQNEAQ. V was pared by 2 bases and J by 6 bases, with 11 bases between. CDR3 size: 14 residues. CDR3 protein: CASSLSDSRNEQFF. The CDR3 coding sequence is TGTGCCAGCAGCTTATCCGACAGCCGCAATGAGCAGTTCTTC.

The CDR3 DNA reads TGTGCCAGCAGCACGGGACTAAGCTCCTACAATGAGCAGTTCTTC. It translates to CASSTGLSSYNEQFF. The chain couples TRBV7-8 to TRBJ2-1; TRBD2 matches 7 bases. Germline trimming cut 5 bases from V and 0 bases from J; bases unmatched to any gene: 4. The CDR3 covers 15 residues. Germline V gene sequence: CDR1 SGHVS, CDR2 FQNEAQ. The whole variable domain, remainder taken from reference TRBV7-8 and TRBJ2-1, is GAGVSQSPRYKVAKRGQDVALRCDPISGHVSLFWYQQALGQGPEFLTYFQNEAQLDKSGLPSDRFFAERPEGSVSTLKIQRTQQEDSAVYLCASSTGLSSYNEQFFGPGTRLTVL.

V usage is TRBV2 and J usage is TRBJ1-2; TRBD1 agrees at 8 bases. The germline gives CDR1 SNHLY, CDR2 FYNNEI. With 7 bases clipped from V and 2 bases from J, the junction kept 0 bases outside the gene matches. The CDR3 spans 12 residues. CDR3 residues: CASNRGNYGYTF. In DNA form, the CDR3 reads TGTGCCAGCAACAGGGGGAACTATGGCTACACCTTC.

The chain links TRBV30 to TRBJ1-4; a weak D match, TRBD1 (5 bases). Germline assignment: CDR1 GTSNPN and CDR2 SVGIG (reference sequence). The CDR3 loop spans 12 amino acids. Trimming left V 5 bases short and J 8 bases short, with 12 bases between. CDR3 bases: TGTGCCTGGGCCAGGGTCGAAGAAAAACTGTTTTTT. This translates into CAWARVEEKLFF.

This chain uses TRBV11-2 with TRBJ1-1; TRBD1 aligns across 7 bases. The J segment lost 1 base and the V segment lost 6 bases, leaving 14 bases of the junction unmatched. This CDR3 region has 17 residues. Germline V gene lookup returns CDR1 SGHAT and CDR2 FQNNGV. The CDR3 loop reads CASRQSFVDRRNTEAFF. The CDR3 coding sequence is TGTGCCAGCAGACAGAGTTTCGTGGACAGGAGGAACACTGAAGCTTTCTTT.

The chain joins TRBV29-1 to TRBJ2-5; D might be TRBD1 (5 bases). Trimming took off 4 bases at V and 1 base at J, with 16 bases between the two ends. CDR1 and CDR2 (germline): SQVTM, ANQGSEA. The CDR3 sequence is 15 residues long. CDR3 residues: CSVAGQGLSQETQYF. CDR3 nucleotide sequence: TGCAGCGTTGCCGGGCAGGGCCTCTCCCAAGAGACCCAGTACTTC.

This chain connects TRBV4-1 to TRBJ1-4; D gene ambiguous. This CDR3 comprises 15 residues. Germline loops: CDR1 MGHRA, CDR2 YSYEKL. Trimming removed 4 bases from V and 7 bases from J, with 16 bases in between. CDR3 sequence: CASSRAIPGFEKLFF. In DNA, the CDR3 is TGCGCCAGCAGCCGTGCAATCCCGGGATTTGAAAAACTGTTTTTT.

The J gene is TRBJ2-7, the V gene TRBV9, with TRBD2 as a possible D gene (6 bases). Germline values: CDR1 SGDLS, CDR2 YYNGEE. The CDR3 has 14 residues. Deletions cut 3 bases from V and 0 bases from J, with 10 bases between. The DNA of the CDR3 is TGTGCCAGCAGCGCCGGGGGTTCCTCCTACGAGCAGTACTTC. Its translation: CASSAGGSSYEQYF. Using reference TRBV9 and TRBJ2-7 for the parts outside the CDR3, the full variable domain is DSGVTQTPKHLITATGQRVTLRCSPRSGDLSVYWYQQSLDQGLQFLIQYYNGEERAKGNILERFSAQQFPDLHSELNLSSLELGDSALYFCASSAGGSSYEQYFGPGTRLTVT.

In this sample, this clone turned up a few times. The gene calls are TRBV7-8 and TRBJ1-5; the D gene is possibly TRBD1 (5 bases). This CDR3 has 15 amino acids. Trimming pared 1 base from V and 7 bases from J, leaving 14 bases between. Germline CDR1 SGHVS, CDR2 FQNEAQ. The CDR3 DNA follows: TGTGCCAGCAGCTTAGATCCGGGACTGCTACAGCCCCAGCATTTT. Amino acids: CASSLDPGLLQPQHF.

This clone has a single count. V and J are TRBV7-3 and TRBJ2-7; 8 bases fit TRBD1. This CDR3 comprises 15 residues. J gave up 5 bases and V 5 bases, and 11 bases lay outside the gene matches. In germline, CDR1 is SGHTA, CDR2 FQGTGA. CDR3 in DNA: TGTGCCAGCAGCCAAGCCCAGGGGGCGGGCCACGAGCAGTACTTC. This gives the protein CASSQAQGAGHEQYF. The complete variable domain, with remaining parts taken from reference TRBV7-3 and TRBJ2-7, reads GAGVSQTPSNKVTEKGKYVELRCDPISGHTALYWYRQSLGQGPEFLIYFQGTGAADDSGLPNDRFFAVRPEGSVSTLKIQRTERGDSAVYLCASSQAQGAGHEQYFGPGTRLTVT.

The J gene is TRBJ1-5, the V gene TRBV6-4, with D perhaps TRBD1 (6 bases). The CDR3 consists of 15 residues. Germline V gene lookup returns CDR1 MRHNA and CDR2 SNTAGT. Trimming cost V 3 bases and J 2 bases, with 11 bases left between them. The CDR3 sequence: CASSETGFGNQPQHF. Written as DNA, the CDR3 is TGTGCCAGCAGTGAGACAGGCTTCGGCAATCAGCCCCAGCATTTT.

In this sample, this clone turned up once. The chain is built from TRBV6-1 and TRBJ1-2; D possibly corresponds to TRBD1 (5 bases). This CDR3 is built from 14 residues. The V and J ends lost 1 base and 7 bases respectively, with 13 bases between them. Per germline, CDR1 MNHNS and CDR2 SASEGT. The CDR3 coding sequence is TGTGCCAGCAGTGAAGGGGTCAGAGACAGTGGCTACACCTTC. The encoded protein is CASSEGVRDSGYTF.

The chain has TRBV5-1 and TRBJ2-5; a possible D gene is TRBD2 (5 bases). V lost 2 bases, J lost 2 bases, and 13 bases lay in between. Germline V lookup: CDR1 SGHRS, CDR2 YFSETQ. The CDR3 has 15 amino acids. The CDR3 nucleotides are TGCGCCAGCAGCTTACTAGTGGGCGGGCAAGAGACCCAGTACTTC. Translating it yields CASSLLVGGQETQYF.

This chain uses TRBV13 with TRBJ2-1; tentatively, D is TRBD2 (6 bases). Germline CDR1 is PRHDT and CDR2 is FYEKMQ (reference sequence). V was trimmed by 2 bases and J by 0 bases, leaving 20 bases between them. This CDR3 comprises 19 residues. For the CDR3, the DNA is TGTGCCAGCAGCTTAAAGCAAGGGGAACGGGAGTCCTCCTACAATGAGCAGTTCTTC. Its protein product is CASSLKQGERESSYNEQFF.

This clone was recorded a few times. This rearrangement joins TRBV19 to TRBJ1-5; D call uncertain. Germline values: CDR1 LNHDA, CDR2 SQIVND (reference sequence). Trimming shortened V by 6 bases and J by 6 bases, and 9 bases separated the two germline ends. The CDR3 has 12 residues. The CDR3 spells CASSPSFQPQHF. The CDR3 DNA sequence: TGTGCCAGTAGCCCCTCTTTTCAGCCCCAGCATTTT.

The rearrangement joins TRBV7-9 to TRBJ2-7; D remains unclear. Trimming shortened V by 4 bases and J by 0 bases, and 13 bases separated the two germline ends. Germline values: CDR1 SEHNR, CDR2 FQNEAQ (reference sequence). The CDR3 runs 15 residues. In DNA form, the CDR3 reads TGTGCCAGCAGCTCGAAGAGGCGGATCTCCTACGAGCAGTACTTC. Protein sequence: CASSSKRRISYEQYF.